This TCR beta chain was documented in a study of T-cell reconstitution after alpha-beta-depleted transplantation in children. The germline CDR1 and CDR2 sequences are SQVTM and ANQGSEA. The V and J ends lost 3 bases and 8 bases respectively, with 13 bases between them. CDR3 size: 12 residues. This clonotype was counted ten times or more. Unique molecular identifiers featured in how the TCRbeta library was prepared. Each CDR3 protein gets one entry after TCRdb re-called the PCR reads with MiXCR. This table has over 150,000 distinct CDR3 sequences, approximately 6.9% appearing once. The rearrangement joins TRBV29-1 to TRBJ1-2; maybe TRBD1 (6 bases). The source material was PBMCs, sampled before TCRalphabeta/CD19-depleted stem cell transplant. The receptor was isolated from a boy aged 2-9 years with acute lymphoblastic leukemia, due to receive a stem cell transplant. DNA for the CDR3: TGCAGCGTTGACAGGGGTTTGTGGGGCTACACCTTC. This encodes CSVDRGLWGYTF. Combining the CDR3 with reference TRBV29-1 and TRBJ1-2 gives the whole variable domain SAVISQKPSRDICQRGTSLTIQCQVDSQVTMMFWYRQQPGQSLTLIATANQGSEATYESGFVIDKFPISRPNLTFSTLTVSNMSPEDSSIYLCSVDRGLWGYTFGSGTRLTVV.